This T cell receptor (beta chain) was found in a study of early T cells in non-severe SARS-CoV-2 infection. Looking at the study overall: Chains were not paired, and sequencing was done on bulk RNA from unsorted whole blood.

This clonotype was counted ten times or more. The antigen remains undetermined. General study findings and limits: Private and CD4 specificities were missed by VDJdb matching, which favored anti-spike CD8 responses.

The CDR3 covers 15 residues. The V end lost 2 bases, the J end lost 6 bases, and 17 bases lay between the germline ends. The TCR library protocol attached unique molecular identifiers to the individual cDNA molecules. MiXCR, applied by TCRdb to the 5' RACE reads, yields one record per CDR3 protein. This table holds about 77,000 distinct CDR3 sequences, more than 9% found once. The sample comprised whole blood. This chain links TRBV12-3 or TRBV12-4 with TRBJ2-7; the D gene is possibly TRBD2 (6 bases). The source is an adult who was a healthcare worker with PCR-confirmed SARS-CoV-2 infection or an uninfected control (not recorded which). CDR3: CASSLTRRETAEQYF. The CDR3 DNA follows: TGTGCCAGCAGTTTAACCCGGCGGGAAACGGCCGAGCAGTACTTC.